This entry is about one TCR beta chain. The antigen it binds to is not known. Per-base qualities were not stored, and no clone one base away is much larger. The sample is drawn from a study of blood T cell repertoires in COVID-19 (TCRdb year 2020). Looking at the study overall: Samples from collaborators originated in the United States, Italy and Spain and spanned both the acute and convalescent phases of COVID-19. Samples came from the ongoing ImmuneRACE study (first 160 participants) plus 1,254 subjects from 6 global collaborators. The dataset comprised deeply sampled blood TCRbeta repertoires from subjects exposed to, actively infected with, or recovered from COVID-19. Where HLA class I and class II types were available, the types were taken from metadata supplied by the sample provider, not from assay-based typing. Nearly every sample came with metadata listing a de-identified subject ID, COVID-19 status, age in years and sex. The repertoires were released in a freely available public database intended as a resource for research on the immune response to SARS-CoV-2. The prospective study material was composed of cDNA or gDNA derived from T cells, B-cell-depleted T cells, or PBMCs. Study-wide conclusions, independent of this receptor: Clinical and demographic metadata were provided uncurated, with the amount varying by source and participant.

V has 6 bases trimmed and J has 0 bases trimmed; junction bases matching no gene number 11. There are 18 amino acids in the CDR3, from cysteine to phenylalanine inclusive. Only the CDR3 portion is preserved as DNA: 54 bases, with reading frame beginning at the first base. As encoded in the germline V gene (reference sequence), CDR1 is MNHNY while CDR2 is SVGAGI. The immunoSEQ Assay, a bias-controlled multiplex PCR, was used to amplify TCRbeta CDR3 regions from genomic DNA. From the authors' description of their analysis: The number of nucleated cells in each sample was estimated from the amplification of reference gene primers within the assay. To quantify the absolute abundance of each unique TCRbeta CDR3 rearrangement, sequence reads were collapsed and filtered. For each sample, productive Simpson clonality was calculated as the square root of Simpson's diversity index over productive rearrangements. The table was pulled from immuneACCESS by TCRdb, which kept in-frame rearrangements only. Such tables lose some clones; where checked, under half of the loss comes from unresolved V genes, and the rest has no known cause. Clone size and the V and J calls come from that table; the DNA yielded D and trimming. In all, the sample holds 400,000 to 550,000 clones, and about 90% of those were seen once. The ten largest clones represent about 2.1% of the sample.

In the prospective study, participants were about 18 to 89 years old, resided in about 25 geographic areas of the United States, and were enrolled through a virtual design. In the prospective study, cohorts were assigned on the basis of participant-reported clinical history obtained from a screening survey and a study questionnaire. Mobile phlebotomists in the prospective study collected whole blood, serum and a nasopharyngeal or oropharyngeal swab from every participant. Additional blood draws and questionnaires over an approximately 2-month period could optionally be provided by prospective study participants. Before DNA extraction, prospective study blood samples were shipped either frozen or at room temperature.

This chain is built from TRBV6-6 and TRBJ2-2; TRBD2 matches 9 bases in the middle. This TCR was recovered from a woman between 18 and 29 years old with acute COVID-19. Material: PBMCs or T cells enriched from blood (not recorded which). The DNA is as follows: TGTGCCAGCAGACGACGACTAGCGGTTACGCCGAACACCGGGGAGCTGTTTTTT. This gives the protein CASRRRLAVTPNTGELFF.